The clone carrying this T cell receptor (beta chain) appeared a few times. With a V-primer adapter and a constant-region primer, TCRs were amplified for about 20 PCR cycles. In vitro transcription served to amplify the mRNA that had been isolated. Via MiXCR, TCRdb re-called the reads, giving one row per CDR3 protein. The data hold roughly 50,000 distinct CDR3 sequences, with around 34% observed a single time. The sample belongs to a study of low-dose radiotherapy and immunotherapy resistance in tumors. Study-wide context: Intravenously given cyclophosphamide 200 mg/m2 followed a two-week schedule that placed each dose one day before radiation and immunotherapy. First-strand cDNA relied on TRAV- and TRBV-specific primers spanning alpha and beta chains.

CDR3 length: 15 residues. Germline values: CDR1 MNHEY, CDR2 SMNVEV (reference sequence). The V segment lost 5 bases and the J segment 3 bases; nucleotides outside the gene matches: 9. Time point given: after trial treatment. The sample's treatment: LDRT plus nivolumab, ipilimumab, low-dose cyclophosphamide and aspirin (RACIN trial). The treatment that donors received included nivolumab, ipilimumab, aspirin, low-dose cyclophosphamide and low-dose radiotherapy. The sequence was collected from a male donor with rectosigmoid adenocarcinoma. The rearrangement uses TRBV27 and TRBJ1-2; TRBD1 matches 7 bases. Sample: PBMCs, taken after low-dose radiotherapy plus immunotherapy. CDR3 amino acids: CASSTRDSAYYGYTF. CDR3 nucleotide sequence: TGTGCCAGCAGTACTCGGGACAGCGCTTACTATGGCTACACCTTC.